Sequencing of this T cell receptor beta chain was carried out in a study of memory CD4+ T cells and cytomegalovirus serostatus (dated by TCRdb to between 2018 and 2020). About the investigation overall: The cohort included around 35 healthy adults from Belgium, of whom 9 were CMV seropositive and some 24 were CMV seronegative. CD4+ memory TCRbeta repertoires of a Belgian cohort with known cytomegalovirus serostatus were sequenced in order to replicate a published TCR-based CMV serostatus classifier.

Single viable CD3+CD4+CD8-CD45RO+ cells were sorted as memory CD4+ T cells on a FACSAria II. CMV serostatus was determined with a Roche Elecsys assay detecting serum IgG against CMV pp150, pp28, p38 and p52. After the samples were thawed, total CD4+ T cells were enriched through positive selection using CD4 magnetic microbeads. The samples came from a different study that was designed specifically to examine the CD4+ T cell memory repertoire. Following standard operating procedures, peripheral blood mononuclear cells were isolated and cryopreserved, while serum was kept at -80 degrees C. CD3-PerCP (BW264/56), CD4-APC (RPA-T4), CD45RO-PE (UCHT1) and CD8-Pacific Orange (3B5) antibodies were used for staining, and non-viable cells were excluded with Sytox blue. The CDR3 sequence holds 13 residues, the cysteine and phenylalanine included. Only the CDR3 region is kept as DNA, spanning 39 bases read in frame from base 1. V is shortened by 11 bases, J by 2 bases, and the region joining them spans 13 bases. The CDR1 and CDR2 encoded by the germline V gene (reference sequence) are LNHDA and SQIVND.

On this clone: Its antigen is still unknown. Base-call qualities are not available, and no considerably larger clone is one nucleotide away.

Study-level results and caveats: The results were read as suggesting that the CMV-associated TCR signature is, for the most part, present in the CD4+ memory repertoire. Among the 150 to 200 previously reported CMV-associated TCRbeta sequences, 65 to 85 showed up in the CD4+ memory repertoires, with each one found in between one and five individuals. On the Belgian cohort, the classifier based on the original framework reached a median bootstrapped AUC of roughly 0.96, with a 95% CI of 0.76-1.00. For CMV serostatus prediction, a median bootstrapped AUC of 0.95 was reached with the original framework, and a median bootstrapped AUC of about 0.91 was reached with a US-trained random forest. Only CD4+CD45RO+ memory cells were sequenced, in contrast to the original study, in which naive and memory CD4+ and CD8+ populations were covered.

The Quick-DNA Microprep Kit was used to extract genomic DNA from the sorted cells. Amplification of TCRbeta DNA was done with the immunoSEQ hsTCRbeta kit, following the protocol from the manufacturer. TCRbeta libraries were sequenced on an Illumina MiSeq instrument. Concerning the study's data processing: Once out-of-frame sequences had been removed, about 2,000,000 distinct TCRbeta sequences were left, which works out to an average of around 67,000 per individual. Each individual was scored using the number of 170 or so previously reported CMV-associated TCRbeta sequences that the individual carried and the total number of productive distinct TCRbeta sequences. A beta-binomial model was reimplemented in Python, and scikit-learn random forests with default parameters were trained on US cohort data. On the Belgian cohort, classifier performance was reported as the median AUC, along with percentile confidence intervals, across 10,000 bootstrap iterations. Drawn from immuneACCESS, this table holds only the in-frame rearrangements with V and J called that TCRdb kept. Clones are partly lost; checked studies trace under half to an unresolved V gene and leave the rest unexplained. That table is the source of V, J and clone size, and D and trimming were worked out from the DNA. Within this sample are around 50,000 clones, with roughly 81% of them counted one time only. Roughly 1% of the sample lies in the top ten.

The sequencing input was memory CD4+ T cells from blood. Here the chain combines TRBV19 and TRBJ1-5, with the D gene too uncertain to name. This TCR derives from an adult in good health and CMV-seronegative. The CDR3 in this case is CARARRGNQPQHF. The bases read TGTGCCCGAGCCCGAAGGGGCAATCAGCCCCAGCATTTT.